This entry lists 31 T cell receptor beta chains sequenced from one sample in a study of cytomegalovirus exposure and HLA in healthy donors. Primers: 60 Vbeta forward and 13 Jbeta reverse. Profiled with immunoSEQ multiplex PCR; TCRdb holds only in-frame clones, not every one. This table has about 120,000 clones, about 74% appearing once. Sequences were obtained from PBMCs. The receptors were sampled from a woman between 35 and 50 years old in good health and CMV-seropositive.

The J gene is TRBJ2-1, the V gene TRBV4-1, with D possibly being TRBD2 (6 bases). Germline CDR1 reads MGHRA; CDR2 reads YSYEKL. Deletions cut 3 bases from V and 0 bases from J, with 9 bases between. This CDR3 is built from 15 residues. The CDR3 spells CASSQQTSSYNEQFF. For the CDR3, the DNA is TGCGCCAGCAGCCAGCAGACTAGCTCCTACAATGAGCAGTTCTTC.

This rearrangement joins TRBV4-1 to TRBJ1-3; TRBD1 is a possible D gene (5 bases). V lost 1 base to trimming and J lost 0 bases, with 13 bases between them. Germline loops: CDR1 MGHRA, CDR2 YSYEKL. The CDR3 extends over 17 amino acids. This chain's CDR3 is CASSQASGGSSGNTIYF. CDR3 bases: TGCGCCAGCAGCCAAGCTAGTGGGGGGAGCTCTGGAAACACCATATATTTT.

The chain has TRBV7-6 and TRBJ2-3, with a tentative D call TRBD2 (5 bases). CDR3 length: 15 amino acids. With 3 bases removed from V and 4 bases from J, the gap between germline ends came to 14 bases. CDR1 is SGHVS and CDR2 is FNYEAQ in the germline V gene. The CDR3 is CASSLGSPGADTQYF. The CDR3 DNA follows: TGTGCCAGCAGCTTGGGGAGTCCCGGAGCAGATACGCAGTATTTT.

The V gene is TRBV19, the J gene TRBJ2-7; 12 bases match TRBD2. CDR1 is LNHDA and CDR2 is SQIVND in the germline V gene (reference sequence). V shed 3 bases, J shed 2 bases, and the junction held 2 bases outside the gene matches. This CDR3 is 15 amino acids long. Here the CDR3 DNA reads TGTGCCAGTAGTATTACTAGCGGGAGGACCTACGAGCAGTACTTC. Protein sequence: CASSITSGRTYEQYF.

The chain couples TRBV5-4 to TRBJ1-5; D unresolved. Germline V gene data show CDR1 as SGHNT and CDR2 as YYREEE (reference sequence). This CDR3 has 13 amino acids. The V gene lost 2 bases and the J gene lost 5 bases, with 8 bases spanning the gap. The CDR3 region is CASSFNSDQPQHF. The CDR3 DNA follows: TGTGCCAGCAGCTTTAACTCCGATCAGCCCCAGCATTTT.

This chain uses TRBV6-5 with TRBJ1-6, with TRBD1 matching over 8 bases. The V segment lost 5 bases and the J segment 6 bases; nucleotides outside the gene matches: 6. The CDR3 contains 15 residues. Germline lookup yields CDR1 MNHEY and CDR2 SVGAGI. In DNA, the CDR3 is TGTGCCAGCAGTGTTAGACAGGGGTTTAATTCACCCCTCCACTTT. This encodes CASSVRQGFNSPLHF.

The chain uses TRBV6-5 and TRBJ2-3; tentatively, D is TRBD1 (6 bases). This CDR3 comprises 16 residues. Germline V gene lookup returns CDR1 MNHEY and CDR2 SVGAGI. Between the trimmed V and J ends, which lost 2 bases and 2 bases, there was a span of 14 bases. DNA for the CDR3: TGTGCCAGCAGTTACGGTGGGGACACCCTCACAGATACGCAGTATTTT. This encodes CASSYGGDTLTDTQYF.

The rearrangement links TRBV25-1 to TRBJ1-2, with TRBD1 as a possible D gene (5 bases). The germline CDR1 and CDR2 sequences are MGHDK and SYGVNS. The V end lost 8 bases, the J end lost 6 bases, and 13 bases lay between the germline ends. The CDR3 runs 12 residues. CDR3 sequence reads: CASSETAHGYTF. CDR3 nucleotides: TGTGCCAGCTCAGAGACAGCGCATGGCTACACCTTC.

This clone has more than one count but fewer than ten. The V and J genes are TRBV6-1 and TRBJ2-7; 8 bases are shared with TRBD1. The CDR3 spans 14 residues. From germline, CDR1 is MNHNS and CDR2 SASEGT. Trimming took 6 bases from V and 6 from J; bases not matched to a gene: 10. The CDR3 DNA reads TGTGCCAGCAGCCTATCGACAGGGGCAGGCGAGCAGTACTTC. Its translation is CASSLSTGAGEQYF.

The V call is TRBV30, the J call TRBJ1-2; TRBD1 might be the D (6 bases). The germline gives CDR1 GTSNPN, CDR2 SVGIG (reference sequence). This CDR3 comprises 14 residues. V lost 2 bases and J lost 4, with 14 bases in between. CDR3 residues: CAWSPNRALYGYTF. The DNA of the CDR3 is TGTGCCTGGAGTCCTAACAGGGCCCTCTATGGCTACACCTTC.

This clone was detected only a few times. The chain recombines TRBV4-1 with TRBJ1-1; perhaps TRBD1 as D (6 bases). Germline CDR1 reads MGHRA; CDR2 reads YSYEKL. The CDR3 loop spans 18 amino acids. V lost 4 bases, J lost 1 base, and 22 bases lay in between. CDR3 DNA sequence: TGCGCCAGCAGCCCTAGCCACAAACAGGGCGCAAGGAACACTGAAGCTTTCTTT. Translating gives CASSPSHKQGARNTEAFF.

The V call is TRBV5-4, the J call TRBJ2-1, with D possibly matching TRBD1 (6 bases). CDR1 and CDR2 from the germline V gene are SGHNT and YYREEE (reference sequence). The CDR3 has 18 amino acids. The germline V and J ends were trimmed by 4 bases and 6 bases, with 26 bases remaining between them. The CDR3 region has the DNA TGTGCCAGCAGCCTCCTCCAAATTGGGGTAAGGGGGTCCAATGAGCAGTTCTTC. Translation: CASSLLQIGVRGSNEQFF.

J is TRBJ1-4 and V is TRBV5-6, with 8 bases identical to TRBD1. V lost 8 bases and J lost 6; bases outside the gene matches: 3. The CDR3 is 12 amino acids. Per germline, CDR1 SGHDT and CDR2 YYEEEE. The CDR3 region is CASQGADEKLFF. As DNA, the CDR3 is TGTGCCAGTCAGGGGGCGGATGAAAAACTGTTTTTT.

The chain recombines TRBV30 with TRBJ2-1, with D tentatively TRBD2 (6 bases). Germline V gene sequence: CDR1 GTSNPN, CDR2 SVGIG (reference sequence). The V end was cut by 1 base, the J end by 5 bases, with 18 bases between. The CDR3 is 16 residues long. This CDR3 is CAWSGGSLAWNNEQFF. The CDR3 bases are TGTGCCTGGAGTGGGGGGAGTCTAGCGTGGAACAATGAGCAGTTCTTC.

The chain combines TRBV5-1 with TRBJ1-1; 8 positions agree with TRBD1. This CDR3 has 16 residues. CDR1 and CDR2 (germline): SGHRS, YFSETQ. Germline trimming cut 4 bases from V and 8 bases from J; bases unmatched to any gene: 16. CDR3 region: CASSDGGTGLLAEAFF. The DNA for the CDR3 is TGCGCCAGCAGCGACGGCGGGACAGGCCTCTTAGCAGAAGCTTTCTTT.

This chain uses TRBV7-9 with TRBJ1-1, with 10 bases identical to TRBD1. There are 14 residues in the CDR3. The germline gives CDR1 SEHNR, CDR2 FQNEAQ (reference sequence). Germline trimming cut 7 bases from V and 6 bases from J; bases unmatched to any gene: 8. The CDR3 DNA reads TGTGCCAGCAATCCGGGACAGGGGAGGGCTGAAGCTTTCTTT. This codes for CASNPGQGRAEAFF. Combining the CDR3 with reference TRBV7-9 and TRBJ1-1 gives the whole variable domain DTGVSQNPRHKITKRGQNVTFRCDPISEHNRLYWYRQTLGQGPEFLTYFQNEAQLEKSRLLSDRFSAERPKGSFSTLEIQRTEQGDSAMYLCASNPGQGRAEAFFGQGTRLTVV.

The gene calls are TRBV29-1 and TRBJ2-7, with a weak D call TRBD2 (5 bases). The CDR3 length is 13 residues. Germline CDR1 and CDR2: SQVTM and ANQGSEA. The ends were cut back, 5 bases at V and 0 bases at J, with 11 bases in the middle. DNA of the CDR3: TGCAGCGTTCCGGATCGGGACTCCTACGAGCAGTACTTC. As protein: CSVPDRDSYEQYF.

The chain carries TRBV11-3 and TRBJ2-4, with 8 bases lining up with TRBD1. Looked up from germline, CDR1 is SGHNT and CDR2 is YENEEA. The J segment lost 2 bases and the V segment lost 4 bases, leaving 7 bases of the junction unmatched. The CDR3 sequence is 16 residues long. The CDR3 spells CASSWGQVGSKNIQYF. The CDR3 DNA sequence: TGTGCCAGCAGCTGGGGACAGGTGGGGTCCAAAAACATTCAGTACTTC.

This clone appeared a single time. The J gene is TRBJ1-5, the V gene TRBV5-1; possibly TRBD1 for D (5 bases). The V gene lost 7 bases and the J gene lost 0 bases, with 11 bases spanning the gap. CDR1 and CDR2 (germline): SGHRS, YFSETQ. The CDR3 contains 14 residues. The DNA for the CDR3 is TGCGCCAGCCGGGAGACAGATAGCAATCAGCCCCAGCATTTT. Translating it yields CASRETDSNQPQHF.

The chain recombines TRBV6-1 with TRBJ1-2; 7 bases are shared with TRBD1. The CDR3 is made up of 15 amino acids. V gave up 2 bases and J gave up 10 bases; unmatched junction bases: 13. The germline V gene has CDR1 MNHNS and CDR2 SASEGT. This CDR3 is CASSEIGARTGVYTF. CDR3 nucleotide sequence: TGTGCCAGCAGTGAAATAGGGGCCCGGACAGGCGTCTACACCTTC.

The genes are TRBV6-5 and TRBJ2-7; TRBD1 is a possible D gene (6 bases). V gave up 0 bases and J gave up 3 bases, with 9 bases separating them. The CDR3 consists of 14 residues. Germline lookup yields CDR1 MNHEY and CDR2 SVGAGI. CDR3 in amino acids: CASSYSGQNYEQYF. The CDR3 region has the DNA TGTGCCAGCAGTTACTCCGGACAGAACTACGAGCAGTACTTC.

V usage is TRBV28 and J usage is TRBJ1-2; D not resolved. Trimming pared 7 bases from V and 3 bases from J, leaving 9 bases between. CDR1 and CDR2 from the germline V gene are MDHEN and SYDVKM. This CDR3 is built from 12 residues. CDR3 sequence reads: CASTAADYGYTF. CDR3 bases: TGTGCCAGCACCGCGGCGGACTATGGCTACACCTTC.

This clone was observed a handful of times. CDR3 protein: CAISAQVLSGNTIYF. CDR3 coding DNA: TGTGCCATCAGTGCCCAGGTCCTCTCTGGAAACACCATATATTTT. The V call is TRBV10-3, the J call TRBJ1-3; D gene uncertain. Trimming left V 4 bases short and J 0 bases short, with 10 bases between. CDR3 size: 15 residues. Germline lookup yields CDR1 ENHRY and CDR2 SYGVKD.

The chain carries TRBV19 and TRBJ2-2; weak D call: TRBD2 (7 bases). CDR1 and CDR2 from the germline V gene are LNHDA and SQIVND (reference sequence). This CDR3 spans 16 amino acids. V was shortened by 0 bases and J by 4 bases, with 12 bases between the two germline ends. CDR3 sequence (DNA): TGTGCCAGTAGTATAGAGGGGGGGCGCGGCACCGGGGAGCTGTTTTTT. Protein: CASSIEGGRGTGELFF.

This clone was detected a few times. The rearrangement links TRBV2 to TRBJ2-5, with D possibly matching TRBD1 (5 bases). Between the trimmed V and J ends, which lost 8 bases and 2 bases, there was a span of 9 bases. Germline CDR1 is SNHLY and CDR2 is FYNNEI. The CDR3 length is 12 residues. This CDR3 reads CASRQSQETQYF. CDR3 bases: TGTGCCAGCCGACAGAGTCAAGAGACCCAGTACTTC.

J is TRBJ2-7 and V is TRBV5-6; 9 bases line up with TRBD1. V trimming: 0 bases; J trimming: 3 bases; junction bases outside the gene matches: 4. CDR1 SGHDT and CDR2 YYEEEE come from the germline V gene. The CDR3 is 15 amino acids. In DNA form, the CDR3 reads TGTGCCAGCAGCTTGGGAGCGACAGGGGGCTACGAGCAGTACTTC. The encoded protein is CASSLGATGGYEQYF.

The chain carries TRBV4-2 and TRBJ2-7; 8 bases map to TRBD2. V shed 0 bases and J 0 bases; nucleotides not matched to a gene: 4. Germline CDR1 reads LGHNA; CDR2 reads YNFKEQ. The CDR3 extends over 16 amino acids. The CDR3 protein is CASSQDQRGSSYEQYF. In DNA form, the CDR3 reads TGTGCCAGCAGCCAAGATCAGCGGGGGAGCTCCTACGAGCAGTACTTC.

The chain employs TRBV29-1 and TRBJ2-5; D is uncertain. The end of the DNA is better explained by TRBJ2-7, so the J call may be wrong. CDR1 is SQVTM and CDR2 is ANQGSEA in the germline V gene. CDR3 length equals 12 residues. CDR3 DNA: TGCAGCGTTGAAACGGCAGACTACGAGCAGTACTTC. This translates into CSVETADYEQYF.

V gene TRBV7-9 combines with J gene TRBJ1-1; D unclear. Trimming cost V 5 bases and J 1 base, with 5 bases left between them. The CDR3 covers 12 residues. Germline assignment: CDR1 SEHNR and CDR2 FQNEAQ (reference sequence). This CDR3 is CASSAGNTEAFF. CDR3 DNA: TGTGCCAGCAGCGCAGGGAACACTGAAGCTTTCTTT.

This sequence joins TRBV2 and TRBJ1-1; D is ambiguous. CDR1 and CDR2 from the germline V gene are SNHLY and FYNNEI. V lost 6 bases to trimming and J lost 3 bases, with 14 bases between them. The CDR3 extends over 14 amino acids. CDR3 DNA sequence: TGTGCCAGCAGGGAGGGAAGTAGGGACACTGAAGCTTTCTTT. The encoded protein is CASREGSRDTEAFF.

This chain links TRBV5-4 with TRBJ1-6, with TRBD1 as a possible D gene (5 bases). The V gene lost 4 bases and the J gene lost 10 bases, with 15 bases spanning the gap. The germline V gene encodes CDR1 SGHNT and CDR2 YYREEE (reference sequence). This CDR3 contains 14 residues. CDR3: CASSPRGGVSPLHF. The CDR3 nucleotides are TGTGCCAGCAGCCCCCGGGGGGGGGTGTCACCCCTCCACTTT.